This passage covers 14 T cell receptor beta chains from one sample sequenced in a study of identical twins. TCRdb reanalysed the 5' RACE reads using MiXCR and keeps one entry per CDR3 protein. There are 450,000 or so distinct CDR3 sequences in the sample; approximately 15% occur only once, and approximately 0.52% lies in the top ten. The sample was also reused in another study, on yellow fever vaccine responses in identical twins.

The sequencing sample was made of CD4+ T cells sorted from blood. The origin of the receptors is a woman aged 18-29 years in good health.

This clonotype appeared a few times. The rearrangement links TRBV24-1 to TRBJ2-1, with D perhaps matching TRBD1 (7 bases). This CDR3 spans 17 amino acids. The germline V gene has CDR1 KGHDR and CDR2 SFDVKD. Trimming took off 6 bases at V and 6 bases at J, with 23 bases between the two ends. This chain's CDR3 is CATSSRGAISPVNEQFF. The CDR3 DNA sequence: TGTGCCACCAGTTCCAGGGGGGCTATATCCCCCGTCAATGAGCAGTTCTTC.

In this sample, this clonotype turned up a few times. J is TRBJ2-2 and V is TRBV20-1, with unresolved D. V was clipped by 0 bases and J by 4 bases, with 12 bases between them. Germline values: CDR1 DFQATT, CDR2 SNEGSKA (reference sequence). The CDR3 has 15 residues. The CDR3 DNA is TGCAGTGCTAGAGATAGGGTGATGGGCACCGGGGAGCTGTTTTTT. It encodes CSARDRVMGTGELFF.

The CDR3 reads CASSEYQRDSGSTGELFF. The CDR3 DNA reads as TGTGCCAGCAGTGAATATCAGCGTGATAGCGGGAGTACCGGGGAGCTGTTTTTT. This chain links TRBV25-1 with TRBJ2-2, with TRBD2 matching 9 bases. The J segment lost 5 bases and the V segment lost 0 bases, leaving 10 bases of the junction unmatched. The CDR3 has 18 residues. CDR1 MGHDK and CDR2 SYGVNS come from the germline V gene.

This clonotype occurred a few times. The chain employs TRBV20-1 and TRBJ2-1; 7 bases are shared with TRBD2. This CDR3 region has 14 residues. J gave up 10 bases and V 0 bases, and 9 bases lay outside the gene matches. CDR1 is DFQATT, CDR2 SNEGSKA, per germline (reference sequence). The DNA of the CDR3 is TGCAGTGCTAGAGAAATTAGCTTGGGGGGGGAGCAGTTCTTC. It yields the protein CSAREISLGGEQFF.

The gene calls are TRBV12-3 or TRBV12-4 and TRBJ1-6; D is perhaps TRBD1 (6 bases). This CDR3 has 15 amino acids. Trimming removed 4 bases from V and 4 bases from J, with 11 bases in between. The CDR3: CASSYREIYNSPLHF. CDR3 nucleotides: TGTGCCAGCAGTTACAGGGAGATTTATAATTCACCCCTCCACTTT.

This clonotype was seen a few times. The rearrangement links TRBV6-2 or TRBV6-3 to TRBJ2-2, with 10 positions matching TRBD2. CDR1 and CDR2 (germline): MNHEY, SVGEGT. The CDR3 spans 15 residues. With V trimmed by 1 base and J by 8 bases, 4 bases remained unmatched. The CDR3 DNA is TGTGCCAGCAGTTACTTAACTAGCGGGAAGGGGGAGCTGTTTTTT. Amino acids: CASSYLTSGKGELFF.

The chain employs TRBV6-6 and TRBJ2-1; D is unclear. The germline V and J ends were trimmed by 8 bases and 6 bases, with 8 bases remaining between them. The germline CDR1 and CDR2 sequences are MNHNY and SVGAGI (reference sequence). The CDR3 is 11 amino acids. The CDR3 bases are TGTGCCAGCTGGAGCTCCAATGAGCAGTTCTTC. Translating it yields CASWSSNEQFF.

The chain links TRBV6-2 or TRBV6-3 to TRBJ2-7; D gene ambiguous. The V gene's germline CDR1 is MNHEY and CDR2 SVGEGT. CDR3 size: 14 residues. The V end was cut by 7 bases, the J end by 3 bases, with 16 bases between. DNA for the CDR3: TGTGCCAGCACCCTACAAGCCAGAAGCTACGAGCAGTACTTC. Protein sequence: CASTLQARSYEQYF.

This chain joins TRBV6-2 or TRBV6-3 and TRBJ2-1; 12 bases match TRBD2. Germline-derived CDR1 and CDR2 are MNHEY and SVGEGT. V lost 2 bases, J lost 0 bases, and 20 bases stayed unmatched. This CDR3 region has 23 residues. In DNA form, the CDR3 reads TGTGCCAGCAGTTACCGTTTTATGATAGTTGGGACTAGCGGGTTTAGCTCCTACAATGAGCAGTTCTTC. It encodes CASSYRFMIVGTSGFSSYNEQFF.

This clonotype was recorded many times. The V and J genes are TRBV5-1 and TRBJ2-2; the D call may be TRBD1 or TRBD2 (5 bases each). The CDR3 covers 16 residues. Germline values: CDR1 SGHRS, CDR2 YFSETQ. V lost 4 bases, J lost 0 bases, and 13 bases lay in between. DNA for the CDR3: TGCGCCAGCAGCGCGGCCGGGACGGCGAACACCGGGGAGCTGTTTTTT. It yields the protein CASSAAGTANTGELFF.

This clonotype came up a few times. Compared with germline, one end of the junction differs, possibly owing to a read error. This sequence joins TRBV7-7 and TRBJ2-2, with D maybe TRBD1 (5 bases). Per germline, CDR1 SSHAT and CDR2 FNYEAQ (reference sequence). This CDR3 region has 15 residues. CDR3: CASSSGLPNTGELFF. Written as DNA, the CDR3 is TGTGCTAGCAGTTCAGGGCTCCCGAACACCGGGGAGCTGTTTTTT.

V is TRBV28 and J is TRBJ2-3; TRBD2 matches at 7 bases. Unmatched junction bases numbered 7, after V lost 3 bases and J lost 4 bases. Germline assignment: CDR1 MDHEN and CDR2 SYDVKM. The CDR3 has 15 residues. The CDR3 here is CASSFASGKADTQYF. CDR3 nucleotides: TGTGCCAGCAGTTTTGCTAGCGGAAAGGCAGATACGCAGTATTTT.

The CDR3 DNA sequence: TGTGCCAGCATCCCGGACAGGGGATTTCCCGGGGAGCTGTTTTTT. Its translation is CASIPDRGFPGELFF. The V gene is TRBV4-2, the J gene TRBJ2-2, with 9 bases aligning to TRBD1. Germline CDR1 reads LGHNA; CDR2 reads YNFKEQ. There are 15 residues in the CDR3. The V gene end was trimmed by 7 bases and the J gene end by 6 bases; junction bases not matched to a gene: 9.

This clonotype appeared once. The chain uses TRBV7-2 and TRBJ2-6, with TRBD1 as a possible D gene (6 bases). CDR3 length equals 15 residues. CDR1 and CDR2 from the germline V gene are SGHTA and FQGNSA. The ends were cut back, 4 bases at V and 0 bases at J, with 7 bases in the middle. The CDR3 reads CASSSDSSGANVLTF. The CDR3 DNA is TGTGCCAGCAGCTCGGACAGCTCTGGGGCCAACGTCCTGACTTTC.